This T cell receptor beta chain stems from a study of T cells expressing NK-cell markers. At the level of the study: In sorted CD3+CD56+NKG2C+, CD3+CD56+NKG2C- and CD3+CD56-NKG2C+ T cells, TCR beta repertoires were obtained. Study-wide results and caveats: Several donors showed dominant NKG2C+ clonotypes comprising roughly 1.0-7.5% of their CD8+ T cells.

The CDR3 extends over 13 amino acids. Germline CDR1 reads DFQATT; CDR2 reads SNEGSKA (reference sequence). About this clonotype itself: Its antigen is not known.

Making the TCR beta cDNA relied on 5'RACE template switching with UMIs. TCRdb re-analyzed the 5' RACE reads; it lists each CDR3 protein once, without DNA. This sample contains about 440,000 distinct CDR3 sequences. Sequencing used blood T cells: a sorted CD56 or NKG2C T cell subset, CD4+ or CD8+ T cells, or bulk PBMC T cells (not recorded which). The chain is built from TRBV20-1 and TRBJ2-1; the D gene TCRdb calls, TRBD1, cannot be checked with no DNA. This TCR came from a woman between 18 and 75 years old in good health. CDR3 region: CSASHGGAVEQFF.